These 6 T cell receptor beta chains were sequenced from one sample in a study of identical twins. Using its own MiXCR run on the 5' RACE reads, TCRdb lists one record per CDR3 protein. The sample contains hundreds of thousands of distinct CDR3 sequences, about 12% of which appear only once. These data are also associated with another study on yellow fever vaccine responses in identical twins.

The sample consisted of CD8+ T cells sorted from blood. These receptors all come from a woman aged 18 to 35 in good health.

This clonotype has more than one count but fewer than ten. The rearrangement uses TRBV20-1 and TRBJ2-3; 11 nucleotides match TRBD2. The CDR3 covers 16 residues. CDR1 is DFQATT and CDR2 is SNEGSKA in the germline V gene (reference sequence). The trim removed 0 bases at V and 4 bases at J, leaving 6 bases unmatched. The CDR3 DNA reads as TGCAGTGCTAGAGACCAACTAGCGGGGGAGGCAGATACGCAGTATTTT. Translated: CSARDQLAGEADTQYF.

V usage is TRBV9 and J usage is TRBJ2-2, with D unresolved. CDR1 and CDR2 from the germline V gene are SGDLS and YYNGEE. The CDR3 spans 15 residues. Trimming cost V 0 bases and J 0 bases, with 6 bases left between them. CDR3 coding DNA: TGTGCCAGCAGCGTAGAAGGGCCGAACACCGGGGAGCTGTTTTTT. Amino acid sequence: CASSVEGPNTGELFF.

The J gene is TRBJ2-3, the V gene TRBV29-1; 8 nucleotides match TRBD1. CDR1 is SQVTM, CDR2 ANQGSEA, per germline. Trimming took 2 bases from V and 4 from J; bases not matched to a gene: 8. The CDR3 length is 15 residues. This chain's CDR3 is CSVELDRAAPDTQYF. The CDR3 DNA reads as TGCAGCGTTGAATTGGACAGGGCGGCCCCAGATACGCAGTATTTT.

This clonotype was detected only a few times. The V gene is TRBV6-2 or TRBV6-3, the J gene TRBJ2-3; no reliable D call. The V gene lost 7 bases and the J gene lost 3 bases, with 14 bases spanning the gap. The germline gives CDR1 MNHEY, CDR2 SVGEGT. The CDR3 is made up of 14 amino acids. This CDR3 is CASTLAPSTDTQYF. Here the CDR3 DNA reads TGTGCCAGCACCCTGGCCCCTAGTACAGATACGCAGTATTTT.

A few counts support this clonotype. The chain employs TRBV6-2 or TRBV6-3 and TRBJ2-1; possible D gene TRBD1, 6 bases. The CDR3 sequence is 14 residues long. Germline values: CDR1 MNHEY, CDR2 SVGEGT. V lost 5 bases, J lost 2 bases, and 10 bases lay in between. The CDR3 sequence is CASSSTGTYNEQFF. In DNA form, the CDR3 reads TGTGCCAGCAGTAGCACAGGGACCTACAATGAGCAGTTCTTC.

The chain uses TRBV12-1 and TRBJ2-7; TRBD1, the D gene given by the table, was not confirmed from the DNA. TRBV12-1 is tagged as a pseudogene. This CDR3 spans 15 amino acids. The CDR3 DNA reads as TGTGCCAGCAGCTTTTCGGACAGGCAACCCTACGAGCAGTACTTC. Protein sequence: CASSFSDRQPYEQYF.